These 23 T cell receptor beta chains came from one sample sequenced in a study of cytomegalovirus exposure and HLA in healthy donors. The PCR contained 60 Vbeta and 13 Jbeta primers. Assay: immunoSEQ multiplex PCR; the TCRdb copy retains only in-frame clones and omits some. Altogether approximately 80,000 clones are present, 72% being singletons, with the ten largest covering 11%. Sequencing was carried out using PBMCs. These receptors were collected from a middle-aged woman in good health and CMV-seropositive.

The rearrangement links TRBV15 to TRBJ2-1; the D is unclear. V was pared by 0 bases and J by 3 bases, with 9 bases between. The CDR3 has 15 residues. CDR1 and CDR2 (germline): LNHNV, YYDKDF (reference sequence). CDR3 nucleotide sequence: TGTGCCACCAGCAGAGATCTCGGGTTCTACAATGAGCAGTTCTTC. Its translation: CATSRDLGFYNEQFF.

The genes are TRBV6-4 and TRBJ1-1; D possibly corresponds to TRBD1 (6 bases). In germline, CDR1 is MRHNA, CDR2 SNTAGT. Trimming took off 7 bases at V and 4 bases at J, with 13 bases between the two ends. This CDR3 is 13 amino acids long. The DNA for the CDR3 is TGTGCCAGCAAGAGCAGGGGATCCACTGAAGCTTTCTTT. It yields the protein CASKSRGSTEAFF.

This clone has more than one count but fewer than ten. The chain recombines TRBV7-2 with TRBJ2-1; TRBD2 matches at 13 bases. The ends lost 2 bases at V and 8 bases at J; junction bases unmatched: 9. The CDR3 is 17 residues long. Germline V CDR1 and CDR2: SGHTA, FQGNSA. In DNA, the CDR3 is TGTGCCAGCAGCTTATTAGAACTAGCGGGGGGGCGAGATGAGCAGTTCTTC. Protein: CASSLLELAGGRDEQFF.

A note on this clone: This sample includes further DNA sequences coding for the same CDR3. The chain carries TRBV6-6 and TRBJ2-5, with a possible D match to TRBD1 (6 bases). CDR1 MNHNY and CDR2 SVGAGI come from the germline V gene (reference sequence). Trimming pared 10 bases from V and 5 bases from J, leaving 17 bases between. The CDR3 consists of 13 residues. As DNA, the CDR3 is TGTGCCACTACTAGGGGGTCTATTGAGACCCAGTACTTC. Amino acid sequence: CATTRGSIETQYF.

The gene calls are TRBV13 and TRBJ1-4; 8 nucleotides align to TRBD1. Trimming at V came to 5 bases and at J to 2 bases, leaving 10 bases not matched to a gene. From germline, CDR1 is PRHDT and CDR2 FYEKMQ (reference sequence). The CDR3 sequence is 17 residues long. CDR3 in DNA: TGTGCCAGCAGCCTCGTCCGGACAGGGCGGACTAATGAAAAACTGTTTTTT. It codes for CASSLVRTGRTNEKLFF.

V and J are TRBV11-2 and TRBJ2-7, with TRBD2 matching over 9 bases. The CDR3 extends over 18 amino acids. The germline gives CDR1 SGHAT, CDR2 FQNNGV. The V segment lost 1 base and the J segment 2 bases; nucleotides outside the gene matches: 12. The CDR3 coding sequence is TGTGCCAGCAGCTTAGGGTTCCGAACCCTAGCGGGGCCCTACGAGCAGTACTTC. Its translation: CASSLGFRTLAGPYEQYF.

The chain carries TRBV18 and TRBJ1-4; tentatively, D is TRBD1 (5 bases). The CDR3 contains 14 residues. Germline V gene lookup returns CDR1 KGHSH and CDR2 LQKENI. V gave up 6 bases and J gave up 4 bases, with 12 bases separating them. The CDR3, as DNA: TGTGCCAGCTCCCGAGACAGCCTTAATGAAAAACTGTTTTTT. Protein product: CASSRDSLNEKLFF. The full variable domain, with the rest looked up from reference TRBV18 and TRBJ1-4, is NAGVMQNPRHLVRRRGQEARLRCSPMKGHSHVYWYRQLPEEGLKFMVYLQKENIIDESGMPKERFSAEFPKEGPSILRIQQVVRGDSAAYFCASSRDSLNEKLFFGSGTQLSVL.

V is TRBV18 and J is TRBJ1-3; 7 bases map to TRBD1. V was pared by 2 bases and J by 5 bases, with 3 bases of the junction left unmatched. In germline, CDR1 is KGHSH, CDR2 LQKENI. This CDR3 is 14 amino acids long. Written as DNA, the CDR3 is TGTGCCAGCTCACCAGGACAGGATAGAAACACCATATATTTT. Its translation: CASSPGQDRNTIYF.

This sequence joins TRBV19 and TRBJ1-1; D is perhaps TRBD1 (6 bases). Germline lookup yields CDR1 LNHDA and CDR2 SQIVND (reference sequence). The CDR3 has 13 residues. V was pared by 7 bases and J by 7 bases, with 16 bases between. The CDR3 bases are TGTGCCAGTACCATTTCAGGGGCCAATGAAGCTTTCTTT. It translates to CASTISGANEAFF.

This rearrangement joins TRBV18 to TRBJ1-5; TRBD1 agrees at 8 bases. V lost 1 base and J lost 7; bases outside the gene matches: 6. Germline CDR1 KGHSH, CDR2 LQKENI. The CDR3 runs 15 residues. The CDR3 nucleotides are TGTGCCAGCTCACCACTCCAGGGGGCGGAGCAGCCCCAGCATTTT. Amino acid sequence: CASSPLQGAEQPQHF. The entire variable domain, with the rest obtained from reference TRBV18 and TRBJ1-5, is as follows: NAGVMQNPRHLVRRRGQEARLRCSPMKGHSHVYWYRQLPEEGLKFMVYLQKENIIDESGMPKERFSAEFPKEGPSILRIQQVVRGDSAAYFCASSPLQGAEQPQHFGDGTRLSIL.

This clone was counted between two and nine times. The chain uses TRBV5-4 and TRBJ2-6, with TRBD2 as a possible D gene (6 bases). The CDR3 sequence is 16 residues long. Trimming pared 4 bases from V and 0 bases from J, leaving 11 bases between. Germline CDR1 reads SGHNT; CDR2 reads YYREEE (reference sequence). This CDR3 is CASSPGGTSGANVLTF. The CDR3 nucleotides are TGTGCCAGCAGCCCTGGGGGGACCTCTGGGGCCAACGTCCTGACTTTC.

The sample holds a few counts of this clone. The chain joins TRBV2 to TRBJ2-3, with D possibly matching TRBD2 (6 bases). CDR3 length: 11 amino acids. Germline CDR1 is SNHLY and CDR2 is FYNNEI. Trimming removed 9 bases at V and 4 bases at J, with 8 bases between. In nucleotides, the CDR3 is TGTGCCAGATCGGGGGCAGATACGCAGTATTTT. Protein: CARSGADTQYF.

A note on this clone: An end of the junction differs from the germline gene, which may be a read error. The chain couples TRBV7-7 to TRBJ2-5, with a tentative D call TRBD1 (6 bases). The CDR3 totals 13 residues. Germline V gives CDR1 SSHAT, CDR2 FNYEAQ (reference sequence). The CDR3, as DNA: TGTGCTAGCAGCTTGGGACATTTAGAGACCCAGTACTTC. Translated, it gives CASSLGHLETQYF.

The V and J genes are TRBV7-9 and TRBJ1-3, with 9 bases identical to TRBD1. Losses at the gene ends were 6 bases for V and 0 bases for J; bases not matched to a gene: 9. The germline V gene encodes CDR1 SEHNR and CDR2 FQNEAQ (reference sequence). The CDR3 length is 17 residues. In DNA, the CDR3 is TGTGCCAGCAGACCATATGGGACAGGGAACTCTGGAAACACCATATATTTT. This translates into CASRPYGTGNSGNTIYF.

This chain joins TRBV7-9 and TRBJ2-3; D not certain. Deletions cut 1 base from V and 4 bases from J, with 6 bases between. The CDR3 is 13 amino acids. The germline V gene encodes CDR1 SEHNR and CDR2 FQNEAQ (reference sequence). CDR3 region: CASSLGQADTQYF. For the CDR3, the DNA is TGTGCCAGCAGCTTAGGCCAGGCAGATACGCAGTATTTT.

The chain joins TRBV19 to TRBJ1-5; 8 bases map to TRBD1. Per germline, CDR1 LNHDA and CDR2 SQIVND (reference sequence). The V segment lost 4 bases and the J segment 6 bases; nucleotides outside the gene matches: 5. The CDR3 consists of 14 residues. For the CDR3, the DNA is TGTGCCAGTAGTACCGGACAGGGTAGTCAGCCCCAGCATTTT. Encoded protein: CASSTGQGSQPQHF.

The sample holds a few counts of this clone. This rearrangement joins TRBV6-5 to TRBJ2-2; D perhaps matches TRBD1 (5 bases). Germline V gene sequence: CDR1 MNHEY, CDR2 SVGAGI. The CDR3 has 16 amino acids. V was shortened by 0 bases and J by 8 bases, with 16 bases between the two germline ends. For the CDR3, the DNA is TGTGCCAGCAGTTACTCGGTGTCCCAGGGATCGGGGGAGCTGTTTTTT. It is translated as CASSYSVSQGSGELFF.

This rearrangement joins TRBV6-4 to TRBJ1-2; the match to TRBD1 covers 8 bases. V shed 4 bases, J shed 4 bases, and the junction held 8 bases outside the gene matches. Germline CDR1 is MRHNA and CDR2 is SNTAGT. The CDR3 is made up of 15 amino acids. The CDR3, as DNA: TGTGCCAGCAGTGCACAACCGGGACAGGTCTATGGCTACACCTTC. Residues: CASSAQPGQVYGYTF.

The chain couples TRBV4-1 to TRBJ1-3; 10 bases match TRBD1. Germline lookup yields CDR1 MGHRA and CDR2 YSYEKL. The CDR3 spans 20 residues. V lost 3 bases to trimming and J lost 0 bases; unmatched junction nucleotides: 14. The DNA of the CDR3 is TGCGCCAGCAGCCAGGAACGGAGCCCGGGACAGGGGATCTCTGGAAACACCATATATTTT. This sequence encodes CASSQERSPGQGISGNTIYF.

J is TRBJ1-4 and V is TRBV30, with D uncertain. This CDR3 spans 13 amino acids. The germline V gene has CDR1 GTSNPN and CDR2 SVGIG (reference sequence). V was pared by 2 bases and J by 6 bases, with 10 bases between. The CDR3 spells CAWSPGLDEKLFF. For the CDR3, the DNA is TGTGCCTGGAGTCCGGGGTTGGATGAAAAACTGTTTTTT.

The chain carries TRBV5-4 and TRBJ1-4; 10 bases match TRBD1. The J segment lost 7 bases and the V segment lost 4 bases, leaving 4 bases of the junction unmatched. The CDR3 spans 14 residues. CDR1 is SGHNT and CDR2 is YYREEE in the germline V gene (reference sequence). Here the CDR3 reads CASSRQGAIEKLFF. Written as DNA, the CDR3 is TGTGCCAGCAGCCGACAGGGGGCGATTGAAAAACTGTTTTTT.

The sample holds one count of this clone. The chain is built from TRBV5-3 and TRBJ1-1; D not certain. TRBV5-3 is recorded as an ORF, its role being uncertain. V dropped 7 bases and J dropped 8 bases, with 21 bases sitting between them. This CDR3 has 14 amino acids. The CDR3, as DNA: TGTGCCAGACCACCAGAAAGGACTAAAACCGAAGCTTTCTTT. Its translation: CARPPERTKTEAFF.

This clone was seen once. The chain has TRBV5-8 and TRBJ1-5; possible D gene TRBD1, 6 bases. V was cut by 0 bases and J by 5 bases, with 9 bases left in between. Germline CDR1 is SGHTS and CDR2 is YDEGEE. The CDR3 totals 14 residues. The CDR3: CASSLGQGHQPQHF. The CDR3 DNA follows: TGTGCCAGCAGCTTGGGCCAGGGGCATCAGCCCCAGCATTTT.